Listed below are T cell receptor beta chains from one sample, sequenced in a study of neurological immune-mediated disorders. From the 5' RACE reads, TCRdb called clonotypes with MiXCR, one entry per CDR3 protein. The sample has some 25,000 distinct CDR3 sequences; roughly 7% are singletons. The specimen was PBMCs. These receptors originate from a woman aged 40 to 55 in good health. CDR3s include the opening cysteine and the closing phenylalanine or tryptophan. The D gene is left open where the match is weak. Clone size is given for some rows only: seen once, a few or many times, or a class if the clone is expanded.

cdr3_aa | cdr3_nt | j_call | v_call | clone_size | d_call
CASGSGREGHGEKLFF | TGTGCCAGCGGTTCTGGCAGGGAAGGTCATGGTGAAAAACTGTTTTTT | TRBJ1-4 | TRBV5-6 | many | .
CASSSTGWETQYF | TGTGCCAGCAGCAGCACCGGGTGGGAGACCCAGTACTTC | TRBJ2-5 | TRBV9 | many | .
CASSEQTGGYGYTF | TGTGCCAGCAGTGAGCAAACAGGGGGGTATGGCTACACCTTC | TRBJ1-2 | TRBV25-1 | many | TRBD1
CASSVSGTTGELFF | TGTGCCAGCAGCGTATCGGGTACCACCGGGGAGCTGTTTTTT | TRBJ2-2 | TRBV9 | many | .
CSASRDRGRGEQFF | TGCAGTGCTAGTAGGGACAGGGGAAGAGGTGAGCAGTTCTTC | TRBJ2-1 | TRBV20-1 | many | TRBD1
CSAIEGNTEAFF | TGCAGTGCGATAGAGGGGAACACTGAAGCTTTCTTT | TRBJ1-1 | TRBV20-1 | many | .
CASSSKGQREGGEQFF | TGTGCCAGCAGCTCCAAGGGCCAGCGGGAGGGTGGCGAGCAGTTCTTC | TRBJ2-1 | TRBV5-4 | once | TRBD2
CSARDGTRTRTDTQYF | TGCAGTGCTAGAGACGGGACACGGACTAGGACAGATACGCAGTATTTT | TRBJ2-3 | TRBV20-1 | many | .
CASSLETSTDTQYF | TGTGCCAGCAGCTTGGAGACCAGCACAGATACGCAGTATTTT | TRBJ2-3 | TRBV7-2 | many | .
CASSLEAARGTQYF | TGCGCCAGCAGCTTAGAGGCAGCGAGGGGGACCCAGTACTTC | TRBJ2-5 | TRBV5-1 | many | .
CSVEGDRLGEKLFF | TGCAGCGTTGAAGGAGACAGGTTGGGGGAAAAACTGTTTTTT | TRBJ1-4 | TRBV29-1 | . | .
CASSYLLEVGLAKNIQYF | TGTGCCAGCAGTTACCTCCTAGAGGTGGGCCTAGCCAAAAACATTCAGTACTTC | TRBJ2-4 | TRBV6-2/TRBV6-3 | many | .
CASSSLSGTGSGNTIYF | TGCGCCAGCAGCTCCCTCTCCGGGACAGGGAGCGGAAACACCATATATTTT | TRBJ1-3 | TRBV5-1 | medium-sized | TRBD1
CASSPREDTQYF | TGTGCCAGCTCACCACGGGAAGATACGCAGTATTTT | TRBJ2-3 | TRBV18 | many | .
CSARPPRGSREQYF | TGCAGTGCTAGGCCCCCGCGCGGGAGTCGGGAGCAGTACTTC | TRBJ2-7 | TRBV20-1 | many | TRBD2
CASTAVQGITEAFF | TGTGCCAGCACCGCAGTTCAAGGGATCACTGAAGCTTTCTTT | TRBJ1-1 | TRBV7-9 | many | .